The clone carrying this T cell receptor (beta chain) is termed medium-sized (0.01 to 0.1%). This specimen comes from a study of spatial heterogeneity in lung cancer. Study-wide background: The library had UMIs, and each TCR and UMI pair averaged more than ten raw reads.

Every TCR cDNA molecule bore its own unique molecular identifier. One entry per CDR3 protein, called by TCRdb with MiXCR from the 5' RACE reads. In the table there are 2,000 to 2,500 distinct CDR3 sequences, approximately 15% of which are singletons. The sample's time point: sample taken at primary tumor resection. Sequencing of whole RNA from tumor, nontumor lung or frozen PBMC involved no sorting. The material sequenced was normal lung tissue next to the tumor, taken at surgery. The receptor's source is a male donor with early-stage non-small cell lung cancer.

The CDR3 sequence: CASSYPSAGNTGELFF. DNA of the CDR3: TGTGCCAGCAGTTACCCATCAGCGGGGAACACCGGGGAGCTGTTTTTT. V and J are TRBV6-6 and TRBJ2-2; D is perhaps TRBD2 (6 bases). CDR1 and CDR2 (germline): MNHNY, SVGAGI (reference sequence). The CDR3 has 16 residues. V was trimmed by 2 bases and J by 1 base, leaving 11 bases between them.